This TCR beta chain is from a study of type 1 regulatory T cells. Overall study: This in vitro CD4 product, T-allo10, is enriched for Tr1 cells and alloantigen-specific.

Points on this clonotype: Its antigen is not known.

This CDR3 contains 14 residues. Germline assignment: CDR1 MNHEY and CDR2 SVGAGI. V lost 6 bases and J lost 0, with 9 bases in between. TCRdb re-called the reads through MiXCR, storing one row per CDR3 protein. Of 60,000 to 70,000 distinct CDR3 sequences listed, about 69% were seen once; the top ten hold 6% to 9%. The V gene is TRBV6-5, the J gene TRBJ1-3; TRBD1 might be the D (6 bases). Sequencing used cultured T cells, either the whole culture or a sorted T cell fraction (not recorded which). Subset denoted: Tr1-enriched cell product generated in vitro against host alloantigens. The receptor's source is a human donor in good health. The CDR3 nucleotides read TGTGCCAGCAGGCGAGGGGGCTCTGGAAACACCATATATTTT. This encodes CASRRGGSGNTIYF.